This is a list of T cell receptor beta chains from one sample in a study of blood T cell repertoires in COVID-19. TCRdb's copy holds only in-frame clones and misses some; the assay was immunoSEQ multiplex PCR. This table holds about 320,000 clones, about 89% found once. The sequencing sample was made of PBMCs or T cells enriched from blood (not recorded which). These receptors all stem from a man in his 60s who had recovered from COVID-19. Each CDR3 is given with its conserved first and last residue. The D gene is left open where the match is weak. Expanded clones get a size class; other rows say once, few or many, or leave the size out.

v_call: TRBV3-1/TRBV3-2
d_call: TRBD1
j_call: TRBJ1-2
clone_size: -
cdr3_aa: CASSQRDRGGNGYTF
cdr3_nt: TGTGCCAGCAGCCAGCGGGACAGGGGAGGGAATGGCTACACCTTC

v_call: TRBV6-5
d_call: TRBD1
j_call: TRBJ2-7
clone_size: -
cdr3_aa: CASRATGGLGEQYF
cdr3_nt: TGTGCCAGCAGAGCCACAGGGGGGTTAGGCGAGCAGTACTTC

v_call: TRBV5-6
d_call: -
j_call: TRBJ1-1
clone_size: -
cdr3_aa: CASSLVQGRYNFFF
cdr3_nt: TGTGCCAGCAGCTTGGTACAGGGCAGGTATAACTTTTTCTTT

v_call: TRBV15
d_call: TRBD1
j_call: TRBJ1-2
clone_size: -
cdr3_aa: CATSRDTGGSGYTF
cdr3_nt: TGTGCCACCAGCAGAGATACAGGGGGAAGTGGCTACACCTTC

v_call: TRBV9
d_call: -
j_call: TRBJ2-2
clone_size: -
cdr3_aa: CASSVGRPGTGELFF
cdr3_nt: TGTGCCAGCAGCGTGGGGAGGCCGGGCACCGGGGAGCTGTTTTTT

v_call: TRBV25-1
d_call: TRBD1
j_call: TRBJ1-2
clone_size: -
cdr3_aa: CASSAMGRGDYGYTF
cdr3_nt: TGTGCCAGCAGTGCCATGGGCAGGGGGGACTATGGCTACACCTTC

v_call: TRBV7-2
d_call: -
j_call: TRBJ2-7
clone_size: -
cdr3_aa: CASSLREFHEQYF
cdr3_nt: TGTGCCAGCAGCTTACGGGAGTTCCACGAGCAGTACTTC

v_call: TRBV24-1
d_call: TRBD1
j_call: TRBJ2-2
clone_size: -
cdr3_aa: CATSDLQQGAGELFF
cdr3_nt: TGTGCCACCAGTGATTTACAACAGGGGGCCGGGGAGCTGTTTTTT

v_call: TRBV10-2
d_call: -
j_call: TRBJ2-6
clone_size: -
cdr3_aa: CASNTGTGANVLTF
cdr3_nt: TGCGCCAGCAATACAGGGACTGGGGCCAACGTCCTGACTTTC

v_call: TRBV25-1
d_call: TRBD1
j_call: TRBJ1-6
clone_size: -
cdr3_aa: CASSGQGIVSPLHF
cdr3_nt: TGTGCCAGCAGTGGACAGGGGATCGTGTCACCCCTCCACTTT

v_call: TRBV5-5
d_call: -
j_call: TRBJ1-4
clone_size: few
cdr3_aa: CASSPIHGGDEKLFF
cdr3_nt: TGTGCCAGCAGCCCCATCCATGGGGGGGATGAAAAACTGTTTTTT

v_call: TRBV2
d_call: TRBD1
j_call: TRBJ2-3
clone_size: -
cdr3_aa: CARGGKLGGTGVDTQYF
cdr3_nt: TGTGCCAGGGGTGGAAAGCTTGGCGGGACAGGGGTAGATACGCAGTATTTT

v_call: TRBV11-2
d_call: TRBD1
j_call: TRBJ1-4
clone_size: -
cdr3_aa: CASSFLGQGVNEKLFF
cdr3_nt: TGTGCCAGCAGCTTTTTGGGACAGGGGGTTAATGAAAAACTGTTTTTT

v_call: TRBV23-1
d_call: -
j_call: TRBJ1-1
clone_size: once
cdr3_aa: CASSHPGQLNTEAFF
cdr3_nt: TGCGCCAGCAGTCACCCAGGACAGCTGAACACTGAAGCTTTCTTT

v_call: TRBV19
d_call: -
j_call: TRBJ2-7
clone_size: few
cdr3_aa: CASSIRTAGYSYF
cdr3_nt: TGTGCCAGTAGTATACGAACGGCAGGCTACTCGTACTTC

v_call: TRBV19
d_call: TRBD2
j_call: TRBJ2-3
clone_size: -
cdr3_aa: CASTGTSGSFNTQYF
cdr3_nt: TGTGCCAGTACCGGGACTAGCGGGAGTTTCAATACGCAGTATTTT

v_call: TRBV9
d_call: -
j_call: TRBJ2-1
clone_size: -
cdr3_aa: CASSEGVAISYNEQFF
cdr3_nt: TGTGCCAGCAGCGAGGGGGTAGCGATATCCTACAATGAGCAGTTCTTC

v_call: TRBV7-6
d_call: TRBD1
j_call: TRBJ2-4
clone_size: -
cdr3_aa: CASSSRGQGENIQYF
cdr3_nt: TGTGCCAGCAGCTCGCGGGGACAGGGAGAAAACATTCAGTACTTC

v_call: TRBV5-1
d_call: TRBD1
j_call: TRBJ2-7
clone_size: -
cdr3_aa: CASSPTGAYEQYF
cdr3_nt: TGCGCCAGCAGCCCGACAGGGGCCTACGAGCAGTACTTC

v_call: TRBV18
d_call: TRBD2
j_call: TRBJ2-5
clone_size: -
cdr3_aa: CASSRSLADQETQYF
cdr3_nt: TGTGCCAGCTCACGGTCTCTAGCGGACCAAGAGACCCAGTACTTC

v_call: TRBV3-1/TRBV3-2
d_call: TRBD1
j_call: TRBJ2-5
clone_size: -
cdr3_aa: CASSHPQGAETQYF
cdr3_nt: TGTGCCAGCAGCCACCCACAGGGGGCAGAGACCCAGTACTTC

v_call: TRBV18
d_call: -
j_call: TRBJ2-7
clone_size: -
cdr3_aa: CASSPLKESGEQYF
cdr3_nt: TGTGCCAGCTCACCCCTAAAGGAGTCGGGGGAGCAGTACTTC

v_call: TRBV18
d_call: TRBD2
j_call: TRBJ2-7
clone_size: few
cdr3_aa: CASSVLAGESYEQYF
cdr3_nt: TGTGCCAGCTCAGTTCTTGCGGGGGAATCCTACGAGCAGTACTTC

v_call: TRBV18
d_call: -
j_call: TRBJ1-5
clone_size: -
cdr3_aa: CASSPQDNSNQPQHF
cdr3_nt: TGTGCCAGCTCTCCTCAGGATAATAGCAATCAGCCCCAGCATTTT

v_call: TRBV2
d_call: -
j_call: TRBJ1-4
clone_size: -
cdr3_aa: CASLRDSGGDEKLFF
cdr3_nt: TGTGCCAGCTTAAGGGATTCAGGCGGGGATGAAAAACTGTTTTTT

v_call: TRBV5-1
d_call: TRBD1
j_call: TRBJ1-3
clone_size: once
cdr3_aa: CASSLQGQGNTIYF
cdr3_nt: TGCGCCAGCAGCTTACAGGGACAGGGCAACACCATATATTTT

v_call: TRBV6-5
d_call: -
j_call: TRBJ2-7
clone_size: -
cdr3_aa: CASREAQAMAYEQYF
cdr3_nt: TGTGCCAGCAGGGAGGCCCAGGCCATGGCCTACGAGCAGTACTTC

v_call: TRBV5-1
d_call: -
j_call: TRBJ2-7
clone_size: -
cdr3_aa: CASSYKDFGLEQYF
cdr3_nt: TGCGCCAGCAGCTACAAAGACTTTGGTCTCGAGCAGTACTTC

v_call: TRBV18
d_call: -
j_call: TRBJ2-5
clone_size: -
cdr3_aa: CASSRQGLETQYF
cdr3_nt: TGTGCCAGCTCACGTCAGGGACTGGAGACCCAGTACTTC

v_call: TRBV7-2
d_call: -
j_call: TRBJ2-1
clone_size: -
cdr3_aa: CASSLGGADNEQFF
cdr3_nt: TGTGCCAGCAGCTTAGGAGGAGCGGACAATGAGCAGTTCTTC

v_call: TRBV15
d_call: -
j_call: TRBJ1-2
clone_size: once
cdr3_aa: CATSREGAGYGYTF
cdr3_nt: TGTGCCACCAGCAGAGAGGGGGCAGGTTATGGCTACACCTTC

v_call: TRBV5-1
d_call: TRBD1
j_call: TRBJ2-7
clone_size: -
cdr3_aa: CASSSPRGTGPYEQYF
cdr3_nt: TGCGCCAGCAGCTCCCCCCGAGGGACAGGGCCCTACGAGCAGTACTTC

v_call: TRBV29-1
d_call: TRBD1
j_call: TRBJ1-6
clone_size: -
cdr3_aa: CSIRQGDNSPLHF
cdr3_nt: TGCAGCATAAGACAGGGGGATAATTCACCCCTCCACTTT

v_call: TRBV28
d_call: -
j_call: TRBJ2-2
clone_size: few
cdr3_aa: CASKIRGTGELFF
cdr3_nt: TGTGCCAGCAAAATTAGGGGCACCGGGGAGCTGTTTTTT

v_call: TRBV11-3
d_call: -
j_call: TRBJ2-2
clone_size: -
cdr3_aa: CASSLGSQITGELFF
cdr3_nt: TGTGCCAGCAGCTTAGGCTCACAGATCACCGGGGAGCTGTTTTTT

v_call: TRBV2
d_call: TRBD2
j_call: TRBJ2-7
clone_size: once
cdr3_aa: CASSYEAGGVYEQYF
cdr3_nt: TGTGCCAGCAGTTATGAAGCGGGGGGCGTCTACGAGCAGTACTTC

v_call: TRBV28
d_call: TRBD1
j_call: TRBJ1-2
clone_size: -
cdr3_aa: CASRLGTGGNYGYTF
cdr3_nt: TGTGCCAGCAGGCTTGGGACAGGGGGTAACTATGGCTACACCTTC

v_call: TRBV13
d_call: TRBD2
j_call: TRBJ2-7
clone_size: once
cdr3_aa: CASSLASGLIYEQYF
cdr3_nt: TGTGCCAGCAGCTTAGCTAGCGGGCTTATCTACGAGCAGTACTTC

v_call: TRBV11-3
d_call: -
j_call: TRBJ1-1
clone_size: -
cdr3_aa: CASSARENTEAFF
cdr3_nt: TGTGCCAGCAGCGCCCGGGAGAACACTGAAGCTTTCTTT

v_call: TRBV12-3/TRBV12-4
d_call: -
j_call: TRBJ2-7
clone_size: -
cdr3_aa: CASSLGPSYEQYF
cdr3_nt: TGTGCCAGCAGTTTAGGACCTAGCTACGAGCAGTACTTC

v_call: TRBV28
d_call: -
j_call: TRBJ1-5
clone_size: -
cdr3_aa: CASIQGTSNQPQHF
cdr3_nt: TGTGCCAGCATCCAGGGGACTAGCAATCAGCCCCAGCATTTT

v_call: TRBV6-4
d_call: -
j_call: TRBJ2-7
clone_size: -
cdr3_aa: CASIVRQTYEQYF
cdr3_nt: TGTGCCAGCATCGTCAGACAGACATACGAGCAGTACTTC

v_call: TRBV5-1
d_call: -
j_call: TRBJ2-3
clone_size: -
cdr3_aa: CASSLSADTQYF
cdr3_nt: TGCGCCAGCAGCTTGAGCGCAGATACGCAGTATTTT

v_call: TRBV19
d_call: -
j_call: TRBJ2-1
clone_size: -
cdr3_aa: CASRDDGGTLNNEQFF
cdr3_nt: TGTGCCAGTAGAGACGATGGCGGGACCTTAAACAATGAGCAGTTCTTC

v_call: TRBV7-2
d_call: TRBD2
j_call: TRBJ2-7
clone_size: -
cdr3_aa: CASSPPSGRPHEQYF
cdr3_nt: TGTGCCAGCAGCCCCCCATCCGGGAGGCCCCACGAGCAGTACTTC

v_call: TRBV10-3
d_call: -
j_call: TRBJ1-1
clone_size: -
cdr3_aa: CAIRGLVETEAFF
cdr3_nt: TGTGCCATCAGGGGGCTCGTGGAGACTGAAGCTTTCTTT

v_call: TRBV9
d_call: TRBD1
j_call: TRBJ2-7
clone_size: -
cdr3_aa: CASSEGQGNYEQYF
cdr3_nt: TGTGCCAGCAGTGAAGGACAGGGGAACTACGAGCAGTACTTC

v_call: TRBV5-1
d_call: TRBD2
j_call: TRBJ2-7
clone_size: -
cdr3_aa: CASSALAESSYEQYF
cdr3_nt: TGCGCCAGCAGCGCCCTAGCGGAGAGCTCCTACGAGCAGTACTTC

v_call: TRBV7-9
d_call: TRBD1
j_call: TRBJ1-4
clone_size: -
cdr3_aa: CASSLAGDRGNEKLFF
cdr3_nt: TGTGCCAGCAGTTTAGCGGGGGACAGGGGGAACGAAAAACTGTTTTTT

v_call: TRBV7-2
d_call: TRBD2
j_call: TRBJ2-3
clone_size: -
cdr3_aa: CASSLAGGGEPVGQYF
cdr3_nt: TGTGCCAGCAGCTTAGCGGGGGGGGGAGAGCCCGTTGGGCAGTATTTT

v_call: TRBV28
d_call: -
j_call: TRBJ1-5
clone_size: -
cdr3_aa: CASSLIPVNQPQHF
cdr3_nt: TGTGCCAGCAGTTTAATTCCGGTAAATCAGCCCCAGCATTTT